Listed below are T cell receptor beta chains from one sample, sequenced in a study of human T cells and chemical hapten exposure. TCRdb recomputed calls from the RACE reads with MiXCR, one row per CDR3 protein. The sample records a few hundred thousand distinct CDR3 sequences, around 6% being singletons. The source was whole blood, collected in connection with sensitization to the hapten diphenylcyclopropenone (DPC). The source is a woman between 18 and 29 years old with alopecia areata. Some clones in this sample may be carry-over from other donors' samples. CDR3s include the opening cysteine and the closing phenylalanine or tryptophan. The D gene is left open where the match is weak. Not all rows give a size; the values are once, few, many and, for expanded clones, a class.

D	size	V	J	DNA	CDR3
.	many	TRBV4-3	TRBJ2-3	TGCGCCAGCAGCCAAGACGGGACTAGCACAGATACGCAGTATTTT	CASSQDGTSTDTQYF
TRBD1	.	TRBV6-8	TRBJ2-1	TGTGCCAGCAGACACCCCAGGGGGCAGAATGAGCAGTTCTTC	CASRHPRGQNEQFF
.	many	TRBV4-3	TRBJ1-1	TGCGCCAGCAGCCAAGGGCAGCAGCAAGCTTTCTTT	CASSQGQQQAFF
.	.	TRBV7-8	TRBJ1-5	TGTGCCAGCAGTCTCCTCAGGGGCCCCAATCAGCCCCAGCATTTT	CASSLLRGPNQPQHF
.	.	TRBV6-2/TRBV6-3	TRBJ2-3	TGTGCCAGCATCAATCGGGCGAGAATGTCAGATACGCAGTATTTT	CASINRARMSDTQYF
TRBD2	.	TRBV12-3/TRBV12-4	TRBJ2-3	TGTGCCAGCAGGGACGGGACTAGCGGTTATACGCAGTATTTT	CASRDGTSGYTQYF
.	few	TRBV6-1	TRBJ1-1	TGTGCCAGCCATCCCTCAACCACTGAAGCTTTCTTT	CASHPSTTEAFF
.	many	TRBV6-2/TRBV6-3	TRBJ1-5	TGTGCCAGCCGGCTCCCCAATCAGCCCCAGCATTTT	CASRLPNQPQHF
.	many	TRBV21-1	TRBJ2-3	TGTGCCAGCAGCAAACGGGACAGGGATACAGATACGCAGTATTTT	CASSKRDRDTDTQYF
TRBD2	few	TRBV6-2/TRBV6-3	TRBJ2-2	TGTGCCAGCTGCCATGCGGGGGATGGCGGGGAGCTGTTTTTT	CASCHAGDGGELFF
.	few	TRBV7-3	TRBJ1-1	TGTGCCAGCAGCTTTCGAGGGTCACCTACAGGGAACACTGAAGCTTTCTTT	CASSFRGSPTGNTEAFF
.	few	TRBV12-3/TRBV12-4	TRBJ2-5	TGTGCCAGCAGCGGTGGCGAGACCCAGTACTTC	CASSGGETQYF
.	many	TRBV6-2/TRBV6-3	TRBJ1-1	TGTGCCAGCAGCAAACGGGGTTTGGCTGAAGCTTTCTTT	CASSKRGLAEAFF
.	.	TRBV4-1	TRBJ2-5	TGCGCCAGCAGCCAAGCAATGGAAGAGACCCAGTACTTC	CASSQAMEETQYF
.	.	TRBV7-9	TRBJ2-1	TGTGCCAGCAGCTTAGTCCGTCAGTACAATGAGCAGTTCTTC	CASSLVRQYNEQFF
TRBD2	.	TRBV10-1	TRBJ2-3	TGCGCCAGCAGTGAGTCGCGTCTAGCGGGGCACACAGATACGCAGTATTTT	CASSESRLAGHTDTQYF
TRBD1	few	TRBV3-1	TRBJ2-4	TGTGCCAGCAGCCAGCTGACAGGGAAGGGAAACATTCAGTACTTC	CASSQLTGKGNIQYF
.	few	TRBV5-6	TRBJ1-1	TGTGCCAGCAGCTTTTATGGGTCTGAAGCTTTCTTT	CASSFYGSEAFF
TRBD2	few	TRBV6-2/TRBV6-3	TRBJ2-7	TGTGCCAGCAGTTACTCACTAGCGGGGGGCCTGTACGAGCAGTACTTC	CASSYSLAGGLYEQYF
TRBD2	.	TRBV3-1	TRBJ2-1	TGTGCCAGCAGCTCCCAGACTAGCGGGGGGCGCAATGAGCAGTTCTTC	CASSSQTSGGRNEQFF
TRBD2	.	TRBV20-1	TRBJ2-1	TGCAGTGCTAGAGCTGCGGGAGACTCCTACGACTACAATGAGCAGTTCTTC	CSARAAGDSYDYNEQFF
.	few	TRBV18	TRBJ2-7	TGTGCCAGCTCACCAAGACAGGAAGGCTCCTACGAGCAGTACTTC	CASSPRQEGSYEQYF
.	many	TRBV7-2	TRBJ2-7	TGTGCCAGCAGCTTCGATCCGAACGGGCAGTACTTC	CASSFDPNGQYF
.	few	TRBV7-2	TRBJ2-3	TGTGCCAGCGGGCCTATCACAGATACGCAGTATTTT	CASGPITDTQYF
TRBD1	many	TRBV4-3	TRBJ1-1	TGCGCCAGCAGCCATGGGACAGGGCTGACTGAAGCTTTCTTT	CASSHGTGLTEAFF
.	many	TRBV7-6	TRBJ2-1	TGTGCCAGCAGCTTAGCGGGCGCCCACAATGAGCAGTTCTTC	CASSLAGAHNEQFF
.	.	TRBV20-1	TRBJ2-1	TGCAGTGCTGGGCCGAGCGGCGATGAGCAGTTCTTC	CSAGPSGDEQFF
.	.	TRBV6-2/TRBV6-3	TRBJ2-4	TGTGCCAGCTCCCCCAGCCAGAACATTCAGTACTTC	CASSPSQNIQYF
.	.	TRBV7-9	TRBJ2-7	TGTGCCAGCAGCCCCCCTGGGGCTGAGTACGAGCAGTACTTC	CASSPPGAEYEQYF
TRBD1	many	TRBV6-6	TRBJ2-7	TGTGCCAGCAGTTACGAAGGGACAGAGCCTACCTACGAGCAGTACTTC	CASSYEGTEPTYEQYF
.	many	TRBV7-2	TRBJ1-2	TGTGCCAGCAGCTTAGGTCCGTTACAGCCAACAAACTATGGCTACACCTTC	CASSLGPLQPTNYGYTF
.	many	TRBV12-3/TRBV12-4	TRBJ2-6	TGTGCCAGCGCAAACAGGGAATCTGGGGCCAACGTCCTGACTTTC	CASANRESGANVLTF
TRBD1	many	TRBV4-2	TRBJ1-1	TGTGCCAGCAGCCAAACGACGGGACAGGGACGAAGGATGAACACTGAAGCTTTCTTT	CASSQTTGQGRRMNTEAFF
.	.	TRBV15	TRBJ2-1	TGTGCCACCGTAGCAGGCAGAGACTACAATGAGCAGTTCTTC	CATVAGRDYNEQFF
.	few	TRBV21-1	TRBJ2-7	TGTGCCGGACTAGCGGGGAGGTACGAGCAGTACTTC	CAGLAGRYEQYF
.	few	TRBV5-1	TRBJ2-5	TGCGCCAGCAGCGTTGGCTCCCTTAACCCGGAGACCCAGTACTTC	CASSVGSLNPETQYF
.	few	TRBV4-3	TRBJ2-6	TGCGCCAGCAGCCAAGATATGGTTGCCGGGGCCAACGTCCTGACTTTC	CASSQDMVAGANVLTF
TRBD1	many	TRBV10-3	TRBJ2-5	TGTGCCATCAGGGGGGACAGGGCCCTGGGGACCCAGTACTTC	CAIRGDRALGTQYF
.	few	TRBV20-1	TRBJ2-7	TGCAGTGGGACAGCGGGATCCTACGAGCAGTACTTC	CSGTAGSYEQYF
.	.	TRBV4-1	TRBJ2-3	TGCGCCAGCAGCCAAGTGGGGCGGAGCACAGATACGCAGTATTTT	CASSQVGRSTDTQYF
.	few	TRBV9	TRBJ2-5	TGTGCCAGCAGCGTAGCACCCACGTACCAAGAGACCCAGTACTTC	CASSVAPTYQETQYF
.	few	TRBV29-1	TRBJ2-7	TGCAGCGTTGATAGAGGACAGTCCCCCGAGCAGTACTTC	CSVDRGQSPEQYF
.	.	TRBV9	TRBJ2-2	TGTGCCAGCAGCGTAGGCTTCAGATCGAACACCGGGGAGCTGTTTTTT	CASSVGFRSNTGELFF
TRBD2	few	TRBV19	TRBJ2-3	TGTGCCAGTAGTATATCGTCTAGCGGGGTTCCACATACGCAGTATTTT	CASSISSSGVPHTQYF
.	few	TRBV5-4	TRBJ2-1	TGTGCCAGCAGCAGGGGCGGGGCCTCCTACAATGAGCAGTTCTTC	CASSRGGASYNEQFF
.	few	TRBV20-1	TRBJ1-2	TGCAGTGCTAGCATGTCGAGCCTACAAAACTATGGCTACACCTTC	CSASMSSLQNYGYTF
.	few	TRBV29-1	TRBJ2-7	TGCAGCGTTGAAGAAAACTACGAGCAGTACTTC	CSVEENYEQYF
.	.	TRBV10-3	TRBJ2-6	TGTGCCATCAGTGAGGCTGGGGACGGACTGGGCTCCGGGGCCAACGTCCTGACTTTC	CAISEAGDGLGSGANVLTF
TRBD1	few	TRBV27	TRBJ2-2	TGTGCCAGCAGCTTGAGGGGGCCCCTCAATGATTACGCGAACACCGGGGAGCTGTTTTTT	CASSLRGPLNDYANTGELFF
.	many	TRBV29-1	TRBJ2-1	TGCAGCGTTAATCCCCCGGTTTATCCCAATGAGCAGTTCTTC	CSVNPPVYPNEQFF
.	.	TRBV27	TRBJ2-3	TGTGCCAGCAGTTTAGGGCAGGCGACAGGACCCACAGATACGCAGTATTTT	CASSLGQATGPTDTQYF
.	many	TRBV10-3	TRBJ2-5	TGTGCCACGGGACCGGCCCAAGAGACCCAGTACTTC	CATGPAQETQYF
TRBD1	many	TRBV27	TRBJ1-2	TGTGCCAGCACCGCTCGTTCGACAGGGGTCTATGGCTACACCTTC	CASTARSTGVYGYTF
.	many	TRBV5-1	TRBJ1-4	TGCGCCAGCAGCGAGACGACGGGCAATAATGAAAAACTGTTTTTT	CASSETTGNNEKLFF